This T cell receptor beta chain was sequenced in a study of shared clonotypes between healthy human individuals. CDR1 is ENHRY, CDR2 SYGVKD, per germline. V lost 7 bases to trimming and J lost 7 bases; unmatched junction nucleotides: 11. There are 16 residues in the CDR3. Method: immunoSEQ multiplex PCR; TCRdb's copy keeps in-frame clones and lacks some. In the table there are around 79,000 clones, about 61% of which are singletons. The material sequenced was memory CD8+ T cells sorted from blood. Specified subset: CD45RO+ cells pooled with CCR7-negative TemRA cells. The chain combines TRBV10-3 with TRBJ2-1; 12 bases are a match to TRBD2. This TCR came from a man aged 30 to 39 in good health. The CDR3 DNA reads as TGTGCCATCACCGATTCCCTAGCGGGAGGGAAAAATGAGCAGTTCTTC. It codes for CAITDSLAGGKNEQFF.